Presented here are 12 T cell receptor beta chains from one specimen sequenced in a study of a mutant IDH1 vaccine in newly diagnosed glioma. These receptors' targets are unknown. The protocol was immunoSEQ multiplex PCR, while the TCRdb copy is restricted to in-frame clones and leaves out a portion. This table holds around 32,000 clones, approximately 78% found once. The time point: week 35, safety follow-up. Topical imiquimod accompanied each vaccine dose, which consisted of 300 ug of mutant IDH1 20-mer peptide. Sample: PBMCs, taken from a glioma patient whose treatment included an IDH1 peptide vaccine. These receptors all stem from a young woman with glioma.

This chain uses TRBV29-1 with TRBJ2-2; 9 bases are a match to TRBD1. This CDR3 has 15 residues. V lost 6 bases, J lost 5 bases, and 10 bases stayed unmatched. The germline gives CDR1 SQVTM, CDR2 ANQGSEA. The CDR3 nucleotides read TGCAGCGTCCGCTGGGGACAGGGAAAAACCGGGGAGCTGTTTTTT. Encoded protein: CSVRWGQGKTGELFF.

CDR3 DNA sequence: TGTGCCAGCAGCTTAGCGGGGCAGTACGGTTACGAGCAGTACTTC. Amino acid sequence: CASSLAGQYGYEQYF. The chain joins TRBV7-8 to TRBJ2-7; tentatively, D is TRBD1 (5 bases). Germline V gene lookup returns CDR1 SGHVS and CDR2 FQNEAQ. Deletions cut 0 bases from V and 4 bases from J, with 13 bases between. The CDR3 spans 15 residues.

The rearrangement uses TRBV6-5 and TRBJ2-4; no definite D call. This CDR3 has 13 residues. The V end was cut by 6 bases, the J end by 8 bases, with 14 bases between. Germline V gene sequence: CDR1 MNHEY, CDR2 SVGAGI. CDR3 DNA: TGTGCCAGCAGCCAAGCCCGGATAGACATTCAGTACTTC. Protein: CASSQARIDIQYF.

V is TRBV5-4 and J is TRBJ2-7; D unresolved. Trimming took 3 bases from V and 3 from J, leaving 4 bases between them. In germline, CDR1 is SGHNT, CDR2 YYREEE (reference sequence). The CDR3 consists of 11 residues. The CDR3 here is CASSSGYEQYF. For the CDR3, the DNA is TGTGCCAGCAGCTCCGGCTACGAGCAGTACTTC.

This sequence joins TRBV27 and TRBJ2-7; 15 positions match TRBD2. This CDR3 has 20 residues. Germline-derived CDR1 and CDR2 are MNHEY and SMNVEV (reference sequence). V shed 2 bases, J shed 7 bases, and the junction held 18 bases outside the gene matches. The CDR3 DNA reads as TGTGCCAGCAGTTTAAGGCCCCCGGGACTAGCGGGAGGCGGCGGTCGAGAGCAGTACTTC. Its translation is CASSLRPPGLAGGGGREQYF.

The chain uses TRBV28 and TRBJ1-1; 8 bases are shared with TRBD1. The ends lost 6 bases at V and 0 bases at J; junction bases unmatched: 6. Germline lookup yields CDR1 MDHEN and CDR2 SYDVKM. The CDR3 covers 15 residues. The CDR3 region has the DNA TGTGCCAGCAGAACCCAGGGGGCGATGAACACTGAAGCTTTCTTT. Its protein is CASRTQGAMNTEAFF.

The chain carries TRBV4-3 and TRBJ2-2; D possibly corresponds to TRBD2 (6 bases). The V end lost 4 bases, the J end lost 4 bases, and 7 bases lay between the germline ends. The CDR3 has 13 amino acids. Germline CDR1 reads LGHNA; CDR2 reads YSLEER. The CDR3 loop reads CASSPGGTGELFF. For the CDR3, the DNA is TGCGCCAGCAGCCCCGGGGGCACCGGGGAGCTGTTTTTT.

This chain links TRBV5-1 with TRBJ1-3; D might be TRBD1 (6 bases). The CDR3 sequence is 16 residues long. Germline V gene lookup returns CDR1 SGHRS and CDR2 YFSETQ. The V end was cut by 0 bases, the J end by 0 bases, with 10 bases between. Here the CDR3 reads CASSLGGAVSGNTIYF. In DNA, the CDR3 is TGCGCCAGCAGCTTGGGGGGGGCCGTCTCTGGAAACACCATATATTTT.

In its sample, this clone was seen once. V and J are TRBV27 and TRBJ2-1; perhaps TRBD1 as D (5 bases). CDR1 and CDR2 (germline): MNHEY, SMNVEV (reference sequence). Trimming removed 2 bases from V and 0 bases from J, with 11 bases in between. The CDR3 spans 16 residues. The DNA for the CDR3 is TGTGCCAGCAGTTTAGGCAGGGCACGCTCCTACAATGAGCAGTTCTTC. Protein sequence: CASSLGRARSYNEQFF.

This chain joins TRBV5-6 and TRBJ1-2; the D gene is possibly TRBD1 (5 bases). V was cut by 3 bases and J by 7 bases, with 19 bases left in between. The CDR3 loop spans 15 amino acids. Germline V gene lookup returns CDR1 SGHDT and CDR2 YYEEEE. CDR3 residues: CASSSPSVGGSGYTF. For the CDR3, the DNA is TGTGCCAGCAGCTCCCCAAGTGTGGGGGGGAGTGGCTACACCTTC.

The rearrangement links TRBV5-1 to TRBJ1-2; 7 nucleotides align to TRBD1. V was pared by 4 bases and J by 4 bases, with 7 bases of the junction left unmatched. Germline V gene lookup returns CDR1 SGHRS and CDR2 YFSETQ. This CDR3 region has 14 residues. CDR3 residues: CASSSDREGYGYTF. CDR3 in DNA: TGCGCCAGCAGCAGTGACAGGGAGGGCTATGGCTACACCTTC.

J is TRBJ2-7 and V is TRBV27, with D perhaps matching TRBD2 (5 bases). V lost 4 bases and J 3 bases, leaving 19 bases between the germline ends. CDR1 is MNHEY, CDR2 SMNVEV, per germline (reference sequence). This CDR3 comprises 16 residues. The CDR3 protein is CASSSPQRQGLYEQYF. The CDR3 nucleotides are TGTGCCAGCAGTTCCCCACAAAGACAAGGACTCTACGAGCAGTACTTC.